The rows below give T cell receptor beta chains drawn from one sample of a study of human T cells and chemical hapten exposure. Each CDR3 protein gets one entry after TCRdb re-called the RACE reads with MiXCR. The table includes some 350,000 distinct CDR3 sequences, under 8% detected once. The input for sequencing was whole blood, taken in connection with sensitization to the hapten diphenylcyclopropenone (DPC). The receptors shown here come from a woman in her late teens or twenties with alopecia areata. Some clones in this sample may be carry-over from other donors' samples. Both conserved end residues are part of each CDR3. Fields, in order: J gene, CDR3 length, V gene, CDR3 protein.

j_gene: TRBJ1-1
len: 13
v_gene: TRBV27
CDR3aa: CASSPIKNTEAFF

j_gene: TRBJ1-6
len: 14
v_gene: TRBV2
CDR3aa: CASRPGQGSSPLHF

j_gene: TRBJ2-7
len: 13
v_gene: TRBV29-1
CDR3aa: CSVAGTGVEEQYF

j_gene: TRBJ2-7
len: 15
v_gene: TRBV9
CDR3aa: CASSVEGRERDEQYF

j_gene: TRBJ2-4
len: 14
v_gene: TRBV28
CDR3aa: CASKTGDTKNIQYF

j_gene: TRBJ2-1
len: 15
v_gene: TRBV6-2/TRBV6-3
CDR3aa: CASSHNSAGNNEQFF

j_gene: TRBJ1-1
len: 15
v_gene: TRBV15
CDR3aa: CATSSSRSLNTEAFF

j_gene: TRBJ2-1
len: 14
v_gene: TRBV11-2
CDR3aa: CASSLGQPYNEQFF

j_gene: TRBJ2-5
len: 12
v_gene: TRBV11-2
CDR3aa: CASSPSLETQYF

j_gene: TRBJ2-3
len: 15
v_gene: TRBV7-8
CDR3aa: CASSPGFGPTDTQYF

j_gene: TRBJ2-6
len: 14
v_gene: TRBV19
CDR3aa: CASSPVAGANVLTF

j_gene: TRBJ2-5
len: 12
v_gene: TRBV11-2
CDR3aa: CASSLVGVSQYF

j_gene: TRBJ1-1
len: 15
v_gene: TRBV6-2/TRBV6-3
CDR3aa: CASSYNRVVNTEAFF

j_gene: TRBJ1-5
len: 11
v_gene: TRBV20-1
CDR3aa: CSARDKGPQHF

j_gene: TRBJ2-1
len: 11
v_gene: TRBV20-1
CDR3aa: CSARVGNEQFF

j_gene: TRBJ1-2
len: 10
v_gene: TRBV19
CDR3aa: CASEHGGYTF

j_gene: TRBJ2-1
len: 17
v_gene: TRBV20-1
CDR3aa: CSASHPAWDRAYNEQFF

j_gene: TRBJ2-7
len: 14
v_gene: TRBV20-1
CDR3aa: CSARRTGPTYEQYF

j_gene: TRBJ1-1
len: 18
v_gene: TRBV2
CDR3aa: CASVRQGGVYFMNTEAFF

j_gene: TRBJ2-4
len: 13
v_gene: TRBV7-2
CDR3aa: CASSGIHGNIQYF